The entry below describes one T cell receptor beta chain. The data stem from a study of shared clonotypes between healthy human individuals. Only in-frame clones appear in the TCRdb table, and some are missing; sequencing was by immunoSEQ multiplex PCR. The repertoire holds roughly 100,000 clones, with roughly 66% as singletons. CDR3 length: 15 residues. V lost 5 bases and J lost 6, with 20 bases in between. Germline CDR1 reads LNHDA; CDR2 reads SQIVND (reference sequence). The TCR comes from a woman aged 25 to 39 in good health. The chain is built from TRBV19 and TRBJ2-7, with a possible D match to TRBD1 (5 bases). The sample consisted of memory CD8+ T cells sorted from blood. Subset meaning: CD45RO+ cells pooled with CCR7-negative TemRA cells. DNA of the CDR3: TGTGCCAGTAGTGATGTGCAGGGCGACCACAGCGAGCAGTACTTC. Translation gives CASSDVQGDHSEQYF.